This TCR beta chain was retrieved from a study of cytomegalovirus exposure and HLA in healthy donors. Study results and caveats: Later analysis indicated greater clonal expansion among HLA-associated TCR beta chains than among equally common other chains. V segments that were indistinguishable, TRBV6-2 and TRBV6-3 among them, were omitted from analysis.

Notes on this clone: The target antigen is unknown.

Primers for the PCR totalled 60 Vbeta and 13 Jbeta. Clones were sequenced by immunoSEQ multiplex PCR, and TCRdb holds only the in-frame ones, with some missing. The repertoire holds about 110,000 clones, with less than 85% as singletons. The V gene lost 7 bases and the J gene lost 5 bases, with 9 bases spanning the gap. The CDR3 runs 13 residues. The V gene's germline CDR1 is LNHDA and CDR2 SQIVND (reference sequence). Sequenced sample: PBMCs. This receptor was obtained from a man aged 25 to 45 in good health and CMV-seropositive. V and J are TRBV19 and TRBJ1-6; a possible D gene is TRBD1 (5 bases). The chain's CDR3 is CASTGENNSPLHF. The CDR3 coding sequence is TGTGCCAGTACGGGGGAAAATAATTCACCCCTCCACTTT. Full variable domain (remainder filled in from reference TRBV19 and TRBJ1-6): DGGITQSPKYLFRKEGQNVTLSCEQNLNHDAMYWYRQDPGQGLRLIYYSQIVNDFQKGDIAEGYSVSREKKESFPLTVTSAQKNPTAFYLCASTGENNSPLHFGNGTRLTVT.